These T cell receptor beta chains were read from a single sample in a study of identical twins' blood T cells. TCRdb ran MiXCR on the 5' RACE reads and lists one entry per CDR3 protein. The data show fewer than 450,000 distinct CDR3 sequences, 28% seen once. Source material: PBMCs. The receptors come from a woman aged 18 to 55 in good health. The CDR3 runs from the conserved cysteine through the conserved F or W. Fields, in order: V gene, D gene, J gene, clone size, CDR3 protein, CDR3 DNA. The D gene is left open where the match is weak. Some rows have no size entry. The others give once, few or many, or a class for an expanded clone.

TRBV12-5	NA	TRBJ2-2	few	CASGTDTNTGELFF	TGTGCTAGTGGGACCGACACCAACACCGGGGAGCTGTTTTTT
TRBV14	NA	TRBJ2-5	NA	CASSQYQETQYF	TGTGCCAGCAGCCAATACCAAGAGACCCAGTACTTC
TRBV25-1	NA	TRBJ2-2	NA	CASSGADLNTGELFF	TGTGCCAGCAGTGGGGCGGACCTGAACACCGGGGAGCTGTTTTTT
TRBV11-2	NA	TRBJ2-1	NA	CASSFTPLSSYNEQFF	TGTGCCAGCAGCTTTACCCCCCTAAGCTCCTACAATGAGCAGTTCTTC
TRBV25-1	NA	TRBJ2-5	many	CASSGEVENQYF	TGTGCCAGCTCTGGCGAGGTTGAGAACCAGTACTTC
TRBV5-1	NA	TRBJ2-3	NA	CASSQFGDSTDTQYF	TGCGCCAGCAGTCAATTTGGTGACAGCACAGATACGCAGTATTTT
TRBV28	NA	TRBJ2-7	few	CASDSGGGRPYEQYF	TGTGCCAGCGACTCGGGGGGCGGGAGACCCTACGAGCAGTACTTC
TRBV3-1	TRBD2	TRBJ2-2	NA	CASSRLSSGGTLTGELFF	TGTGCCAGCAGCCGCCTCAGTAGCGGGGGGACTCTCACCGGGGAGCTGTTTTTT
TRBV20-1	NA	TRBJ1-4	few	CSARSSGEDEKLFF	TGCAGTGCTAGGTCATCCGGGGAGGATGAAAAACTGTTTTTT
TRBV5-1	TRBD2	TRBJ2-2	many	CASSWVGTSDTGELFF	TGCGCCAGCAGCTGGGTCGGGACTAGCGACACCGGGGAGCTGTTTTTT
TRBV20-1	NA	TRBJ1-1	many	CSAPVNTEAFF	TGCAGTGCCCCCGTTAACACTGAAGCTTTCTTT
TRBV12-5	TRBD1	TRBJ1-1	few	CASGEIDRVPNLLNTEAFF	TGTGCTAGTGGCGAAATTGACAGGGTCCCTAACCTACTGAACACTGAAGCTTTCTTT
TRBV14	NA	TRBJ2-1	NA	CASSQGPRISSYNEQFF	TGTGCCAGCAGCCAAGGTCCTCGGATAAGCTCCTACAATGAGCAGTTCTTC
TRBV20-1	NA	TRBJ2-4	NA	CSGKETANIQYF	TGCAGTGGTAAGGAGACAGCAAACATTCAGTACTTC
TRBV18	NA	TRBJ1-1	few	CASSPQGTSTEAFF	TGTGCCAGCTCACCTCAGGGGACGAGTACTGAAGCTTTCTTT
TRBV7-2	TRBD1	TRBJ1-1	NA	CASSLRPGQANTEAFF	TGTGCCAGCAGCTTAAGGCCCGGACAGGCGAACACTGAAGCTTTCTTT
TRBV29-1	NA	TRBJ2-1	NA	CSVVGLAYNEQFF	TGCAGCGTTGTGGGGTTAGCCTACAATGAGCAGTTCTTC
TRBV18	NA	TRBJ2-2	NA	CASSPRGLRNTGELFF	TGTGCCAGCTCACCCCGGGGCTTGAGGAACACCGGGGAGCTGTTTTTT